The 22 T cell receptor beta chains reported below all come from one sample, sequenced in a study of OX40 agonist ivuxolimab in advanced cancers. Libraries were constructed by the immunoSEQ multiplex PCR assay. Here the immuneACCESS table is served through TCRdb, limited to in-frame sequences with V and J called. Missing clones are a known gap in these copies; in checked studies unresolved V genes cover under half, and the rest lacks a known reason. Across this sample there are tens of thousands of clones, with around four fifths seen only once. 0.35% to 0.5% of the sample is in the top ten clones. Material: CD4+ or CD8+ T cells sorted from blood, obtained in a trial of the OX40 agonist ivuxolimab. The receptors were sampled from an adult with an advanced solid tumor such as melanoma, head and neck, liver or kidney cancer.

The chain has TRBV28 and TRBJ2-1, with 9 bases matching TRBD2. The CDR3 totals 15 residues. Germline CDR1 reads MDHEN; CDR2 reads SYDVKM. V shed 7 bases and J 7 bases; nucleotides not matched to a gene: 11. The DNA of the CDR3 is TGTGCCAGCACGGCTCGCATAGCGGGAGTAAATGAGCAGTTCTTC. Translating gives CASTARIAGVNEQFF.

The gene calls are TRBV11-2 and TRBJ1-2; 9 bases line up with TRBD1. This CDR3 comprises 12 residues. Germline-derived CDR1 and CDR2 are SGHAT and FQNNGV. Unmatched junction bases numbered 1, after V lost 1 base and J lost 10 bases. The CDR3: CASSLGTGVYTF. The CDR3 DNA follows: TGTGCCAGCAGCTTAGGGACAGGGGTCTACACCTTC.

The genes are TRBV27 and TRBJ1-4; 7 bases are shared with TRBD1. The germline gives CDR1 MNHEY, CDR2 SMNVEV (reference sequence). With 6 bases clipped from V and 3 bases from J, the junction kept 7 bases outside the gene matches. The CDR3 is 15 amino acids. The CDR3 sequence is CASRADRRSNEKLFF. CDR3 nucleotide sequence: TGTGCCAGCAGGGCGGACAGGCGGTCTAATGAAAAACTGTTTTTT.

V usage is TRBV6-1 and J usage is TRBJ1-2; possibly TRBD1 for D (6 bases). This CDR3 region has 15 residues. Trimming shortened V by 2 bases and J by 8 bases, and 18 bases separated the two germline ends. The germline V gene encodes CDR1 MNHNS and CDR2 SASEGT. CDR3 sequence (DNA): TGTGCCAGCAGTGAACTCGACTACTTTAGGGGGGGCTACACCTTC. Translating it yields CASSELDYFRGGYTF.

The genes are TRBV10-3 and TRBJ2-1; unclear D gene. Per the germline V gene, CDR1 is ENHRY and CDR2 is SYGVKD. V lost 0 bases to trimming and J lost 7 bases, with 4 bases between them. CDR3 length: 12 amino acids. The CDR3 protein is CAISESRNEQFF. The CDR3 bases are TGTGCCATCAGTGAGTCGAGAAATGAGCAGTTCTTC.

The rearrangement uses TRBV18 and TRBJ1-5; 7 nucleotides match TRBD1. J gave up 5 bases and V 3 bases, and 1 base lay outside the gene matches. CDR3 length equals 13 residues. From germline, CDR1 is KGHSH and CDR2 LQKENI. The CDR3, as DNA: TGTGCCAGCTCACCCGACAGGGATCAGCCCCAGCATTTT. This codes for CASSPDRDQPQHF.

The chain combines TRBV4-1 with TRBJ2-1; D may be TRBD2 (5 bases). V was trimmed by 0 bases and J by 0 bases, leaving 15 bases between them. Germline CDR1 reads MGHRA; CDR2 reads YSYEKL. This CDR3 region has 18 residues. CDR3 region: CASSQDLEDSSSYNEQFF. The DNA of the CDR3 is TGCGCCAGCAGCCAAGATCTCGAGGACTCCAGCTCCTACAATGAGCAGTTCTTC.

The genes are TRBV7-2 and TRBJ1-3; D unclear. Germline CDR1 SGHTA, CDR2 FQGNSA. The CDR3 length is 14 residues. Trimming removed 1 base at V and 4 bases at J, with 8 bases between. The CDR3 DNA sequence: TGTGCCAGCAGCTTAGAAAGGTCCGGAAACACCATATATTTT. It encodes CASSLERSGNTIYF.

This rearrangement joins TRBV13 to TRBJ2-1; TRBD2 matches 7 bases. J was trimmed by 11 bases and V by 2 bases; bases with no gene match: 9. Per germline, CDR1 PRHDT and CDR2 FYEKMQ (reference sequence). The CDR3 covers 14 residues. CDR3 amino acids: CASSLKWRGGKQFF. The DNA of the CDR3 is TGTGCCAGCAGCTTAAAGTGGCGCGGGGGTAAGCAGTTCTTC.

CDR3 sequence reads: CASSSTLNYGYTF. The CDR3 coding sequence is TGCGCCAGCAGCTCGACATTGAACTATGGCTACACCTTC. This chain uses TRBV5-1 with TRBJ1-2; D uncertain. Per the germline V gene, CDR1 is SGHRS and CDR2 is YFSETQ. The CDR3 is 13 residues long. Trimming removed 3 bases from V and 2 bases from J, with 8 bases in between.

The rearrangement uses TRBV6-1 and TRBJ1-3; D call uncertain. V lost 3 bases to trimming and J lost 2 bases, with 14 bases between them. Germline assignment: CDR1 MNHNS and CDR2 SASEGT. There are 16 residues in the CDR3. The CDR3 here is CASSETDSLAGNTIYF. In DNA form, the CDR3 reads TGTGCCAGCAGTGAGACGGACTCCCTAGCTGGAAACACCATATATTTT.

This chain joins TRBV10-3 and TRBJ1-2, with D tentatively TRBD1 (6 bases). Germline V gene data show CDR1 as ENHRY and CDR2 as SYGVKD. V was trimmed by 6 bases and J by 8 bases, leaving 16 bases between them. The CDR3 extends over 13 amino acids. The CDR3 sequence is CAISEQGGGGYTF. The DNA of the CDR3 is TGTGCCATCAGCGAACAGGGAGGAGGAGGCTACACCTTC.

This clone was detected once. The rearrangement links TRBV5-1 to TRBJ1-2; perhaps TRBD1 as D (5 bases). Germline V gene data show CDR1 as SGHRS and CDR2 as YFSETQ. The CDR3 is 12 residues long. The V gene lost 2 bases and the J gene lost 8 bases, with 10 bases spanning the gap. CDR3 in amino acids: CASSFGAWGYTF. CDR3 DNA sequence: TGCGCCAGCAGCTTCGGGGCATGGGGCTACACCTTC.

The CDR3: CASSSRVTGERDTIYF. In nucleotides, the CDR3 is TGCGCCAGCAGCTCGAGAGTGACAGGGGAAAGGGACACCATATATTTT. The chain links TRBV5-1 to TRBJ1-3, with 8 bases fitting TRBD1. CDR3 length equals 16 residues. CDR1 is SGHRS, CDR2 YFSETQ, per germline. V was clipped by 3 bases and J by 8 bases; unmatched bases: 13.

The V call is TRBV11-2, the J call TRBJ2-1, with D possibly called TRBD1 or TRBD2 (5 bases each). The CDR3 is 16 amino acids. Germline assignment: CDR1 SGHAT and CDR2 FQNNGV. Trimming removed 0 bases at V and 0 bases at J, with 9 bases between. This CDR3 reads CASSLDPGTSYNEQFF. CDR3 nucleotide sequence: TGTGCCAGCAGCTTAGATCCGGGGACCTCCTACAATGAGCAGTTCTTC.

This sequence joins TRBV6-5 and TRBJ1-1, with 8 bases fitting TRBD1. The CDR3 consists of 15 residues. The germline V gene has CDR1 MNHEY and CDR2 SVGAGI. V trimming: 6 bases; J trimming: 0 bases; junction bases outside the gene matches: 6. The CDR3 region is CASSPMDRVNTEAFF. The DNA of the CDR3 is TGTGCCAGCAGCCCAATGGACAGGGTGAACACTGAAGCTTTCTTT.

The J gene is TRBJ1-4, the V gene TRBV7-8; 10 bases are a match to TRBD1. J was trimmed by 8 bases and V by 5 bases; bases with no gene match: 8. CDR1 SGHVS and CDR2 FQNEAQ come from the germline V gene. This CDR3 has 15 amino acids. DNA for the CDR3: TGTGCCAGCAGCCCGTTGACAGGGGGCTTGGAAAAACTGTTTTTT. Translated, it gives CASSPLTGGLEKLFF.

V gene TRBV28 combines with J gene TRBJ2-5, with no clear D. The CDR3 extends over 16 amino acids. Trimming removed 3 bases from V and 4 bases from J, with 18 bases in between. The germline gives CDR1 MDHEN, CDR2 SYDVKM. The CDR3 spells CASSLLGSNLRETQYF. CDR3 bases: TGTGCCAGCAGTTTGCTAGGGTCGAACTTGCGAGAGACCCAGTACTTC.

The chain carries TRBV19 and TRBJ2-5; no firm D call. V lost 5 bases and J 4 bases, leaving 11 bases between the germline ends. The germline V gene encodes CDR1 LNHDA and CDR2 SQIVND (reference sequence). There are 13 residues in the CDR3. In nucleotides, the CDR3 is TGTGCCAGTAGTCCGAGACCCCCAGAGACCCAGTACTTC. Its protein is CASSPRPPETQYF.

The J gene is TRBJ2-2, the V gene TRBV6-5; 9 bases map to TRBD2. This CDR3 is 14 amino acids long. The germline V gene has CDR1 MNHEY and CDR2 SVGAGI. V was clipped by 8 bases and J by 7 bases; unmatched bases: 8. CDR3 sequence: CASGFLAGVGELFF. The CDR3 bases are TGTGCCAGCGGATTTTTAGCGGGGGTCGGGGAGCTGTTTTTT.

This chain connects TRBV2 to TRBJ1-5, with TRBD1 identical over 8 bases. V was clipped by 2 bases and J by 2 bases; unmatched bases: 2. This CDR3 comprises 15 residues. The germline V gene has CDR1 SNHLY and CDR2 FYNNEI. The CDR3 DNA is TGTGCCAGCAGTGAAACAGGGGGAGGCAATCAGCCCCAGCATTTT. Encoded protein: CASSETGGGNQPQHF.

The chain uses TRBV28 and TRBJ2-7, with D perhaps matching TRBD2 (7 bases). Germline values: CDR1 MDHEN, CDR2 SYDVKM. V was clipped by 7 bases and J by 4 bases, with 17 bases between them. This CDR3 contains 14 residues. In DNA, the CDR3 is TGTGCCAGCAATAAAGGGGGGGGTGCGTACGAGCAGTACGTC. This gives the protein CASNKGGGAYEQYV.